The rows below give T cell receptor beta chains drawn from one sample of a study of cytomegalovirus exposure and HLA in healthy donors. Libraries were prepared by immunoSEQ multiplex PCR; TCRdb keeps only in-frame clonotypes and omits some of them. Of some 150,000 clones listed, 60% to 75% are singletons. The sequenced material came from PBMCs. Receptors were obtained from a man aged 30-40 years in good health and CMV-seronegative. The CDR3 runs from the conserved cysteine through the conserved F or W. Each record gives: clone size, D gene, J gene, V gene, CDR3 protein, CDR3 DNA. A D gene is named only where the DNA matches it firmly. Size tells how often a clone was seen (once, few, many) or the class of an expanded clone, and some rows leave it out.

clone size: .; D gene: TRBD1; J gene: TRBJ2-7; V gene: TRBV27; CDR3 protein: CASSGTGSYEQYF; CDR3 DNA: TGTGCCAGCAGCGGGACAGGGTCCTACGAGCAGTACTTC
clone size: few; D gene: .; J gene: TRBJ2-1; V gene: TRBV30; CDR3 protein: CAWSVYRDIEQFF; CDR3 DNA: TGTGCCTGGAGTGTATATCGGGACATTGAGCAGTTCTTC
clone size: .; D gene: .; J gene: TRBJ1-2; V gene: TRBV4-1; CDR3 protein: CASSQGAGTVVYGYTF; CDR3 DNA: TGCGCCAGCAGCCAAGGGGCAGGAACCGTAGTCTATGGCTACACCTTC
clone size: .; D gene: TRBD1; J gene: TRBJ2-5; V gene: TRBV9; CDR3 protein: CASNPTGDPPQTQYF; CDR3 DNA: TGTGCCAGCAATCCGACAGGGGACCCACCACAGACCCAGTACTTC
clone size: few; D gene: TRBD1; J gene: TRBJ2-3; V gene: TRBV13; CDR3 protein: CASSLDRSGGDTQYF; CDR3 DNA: TGTGCCAGCAGCTTGGACAGGTCTGGGGGCGATACGCAGTATTTT
clone size: .; D gene: TRBD2; J gene: TRBJ2-3; V gene: TRBV11-2; CDR3 protein: CASNIAGGPDTQYF; CDR3 DNA: TGTGCCAGCAACATAGCGGGAGGGCCAGATACGCAGTATTTT
clone size: .; D gene: .; J gene: TRBJ1-5; V gene: TRBV27; CDR3 protein: CASSTSGSNQPQHF; CDR3 DNA: TGTGCCAGCAGTACAAGCGGTTCCAATCAGCCCCAGCATTTT
clone size: once; D gene: .; J gene: TRBJ2-7; V gene: TRBV27; CDR3 protein: CASRSYSGTPSEQYF; CDR3 DNA: TGTGCCAGCAGGTCTTATAGCGGAACTCCTTCCGAGCAGTACTTC
clone size: .; D gene: .; J gene: TRBJ2-6; V gene: TRBV9; CDR3 protein: CASSHSGANVLTF; CDR3 DNA: TGTGCCAGCAGCCACTCTGGGGCCAACGTCCTGACTTTC
clone size: .; D gene: .; J gene: TRBJ1-1; V gene: TRBV20-1; CDR3 protein: CSAAPVVAFF; CDR3 DNA: TGCAGTGCTGCTCCGGTGGTGGCTTTCTTT
clone size: .; D gene: .; J gene: TRBJ2-7; V gene: TRBV14; CDR3 protein: CASSQEGIAWPYEQYF; CDR3 DNA: TGTGCCAGCAGCCAAGAGGGTATAGCGTGGCCCTACGAGCAGTACTTC
clone size: .; D gene: .; J gene: TRBJ1-5; V gene: TRBV2; CDR3 protein: CASSGDFLSNQPQHF; CDR3 DNA: TGTGCCAGCAGTGGGGACTTTTTGAGCAATCAGCCCCAGCATTTT
clone size: .; D gene: TRBD1; J gene: TRBJ2-7; V gene: TRBV5-1; CDR3 protein: CASRQADRLYEQYF; CDR3 DNA: TGCGCCAGCAGACAGGCGGACAGGCTCTACGAGCAGTACTTC
clone size: .; D gene: .; J gene: TRBJ1-6; V gene: TRBV27; CDR3 protein: CASSNPRGGTPLHF; CDR3 DNA: TGTGCCAGCAGTAACCCACGGGGTGGGACACCCCTCCACTTT
clone size: .; D gene: TRBD2; J gene: TRBJ2-2; V gene: TRBV27; CDR3 protein: CASSPRAISGDSGELFF; CDR3 DNA: TGTGCCAGCAGCCCAAGGGCGATCAGCGGGGATTCGGGGGAGCTGTTTTTT
clone size: .; D gene: .; J gene: TRBJ1-4; V gene: TRBV6-5; CDR3 protein: CASSYRLRGEKLFF; CDR3 DNA: TGTGCCAGCAGTTATAGGTTAAGAGGGGAAAAACTGTTTTTT
clone size: .; D gene: .; J gene: TRBJ1-2; V gene: TRBV6-1; CDR3 protein: CASSEASQLYGYTF; CDR3 DNA: TGTGCCAGCAGTGAAGCGTCACAGCTCTATGGCTACACCTTC
clone size: .; D gene: TRBD2; J gene: TRBJ2-1; V gene: TRBV2; CDR3 protein: CASSETSGGAYNEQFF; CDR3 DNA: TGTGCCAGCAGTGAAACTAGCGGGGGGGCCTACAATGAGCAGTTCTTC
clone size: .; D gene: .; J gene: TRBJ2-7; V gene: TRBV5-4; CDR3 protein: CASRQQGSQVSYEQYF; CDR3 DNA: TGTGCCAGCAGGCAACAGGGTTCCCAGGTCTCCTACGAGCAGTACTTC
clone size: .; D gene: .; J gene: TRBJ2-2; V gene: TRBV29-1; CDR3 protein: CSVDRDSGELFF; CDR3 DNA: TGCAGCGTTGACAGGGATTCCGGGGAGCTGTTTTTT
clone size: .; D gene: .; J gene: TRBJ1-4; V gene: TRBV7-2; CDR3 protein: CASSSPASTNEKLFF; CDR3 DNA: TGTGCCAGCAGCTCCCCCGCGTCAACTAATGAAAAACTGTTTTTT
clone size: .; D gene: TRBD1; J gene: TRBJ1-6; V gene: TRBV5-6; CDR3 protein: CASSSPTGRNSPLHF; CDR3 DNA: TGTGCCAGCAGCTCACCGACAGGGCGGAATTCACCCCTCCACTTT
clone size: few; D gene: TRBD2; J gene: TRBJ2-5; V gene: TRBV6-6; CDR3 protein: CASSYSGGTSGETQYF; CDR3 DNA: TGTGCCAGCAGTTACAGCGGGGGAACATCGGGCGAGACCCAGTACTTC
clone size: .; D gene: TRBD1; J gene: TRBJ1-2; V gene: TRBV28; CDR3 protein: CASSRGQGSYGYTF; CDR3 DNA: TGTGCCAGCAGTCGTGGACAGGGGAGCTATGGCTACACCTTC
clone size: .; D gene: .; J gene: TRBJ1-2; V gene: TRBV19; CDR3 protein: CASSRGYRYTF; CDR3 DNA: TGTGCCAGTAGTCGGGGGTATCGCTACACCTTC
clone size: .; D gene: TRBD2; J gene: TRBJ2-1; V gene: TRBV12-5; CDR3 protein: CASGPGLPYNEQFF; CDR3 DNA: TGTGCTAGTGGTCCGGGACTACCGTACAATGAGCAGTTCTTC
clone size: .; D gene: .; J gene: TRBJ2-1; V gene: TRBV11-3; CDR3 protein: CASSSQGNEQFF; CDR3 DNA: TGTGCCAGCAGCTCCCAGGGCAATGAGCAGTTCTTC
clone size: .; D gene: .; J gene: TRBJ2-7; V gene: TRBV10-3; CDR3 protein: CAISEQEPQGTYEQYF; CDR3 DNA: TGTGCCATCAGTGAGCAAGAGCCCCAGGGAACCTACGAGCAGTACTTC
clone size: .; D gene: .; J gene: TRBJ1-5; V gene: TRBV15; CDR3 protein: CATSRELGGNQPQHF; CDR3 DNA: TGTGCCACCAGCAGAGAGTTAGGGGGCAATCAGCCCCAGCATTTT
clone size: .; D gene: TRBD2; J gene: TRBJ2-1; V gene: TRBV25-1; CDR3 protein: CASSEVTSGRANEQFF; CDR3 DNA: TGTGCCAGCAGTGAAGTTACTAGCGGGAGGGCCAATGAGCAGTTCTTC
clone size: .; D gene: .; J gene: TRBJ1-1; V gene: TRBV6-1; CDR3 protein: CASSVGGRDTEAFF; CDR3 DNA: TGTGCCAGCAGTGTAGGAGGGAGGGACACTGAAGCTTTCTTT
clone size: .; D gene: TRBD1; J gene: TRBJ1-6; V gene: TRBV11-3; CDR3 protein: CASSARQGSPLHF; CDR3 DNA: TGTGCCAGCAGCGCCCGACAGGGATCGCCCCTCCACTTT
clone size: .; D gene: TRBD1; J gene: TRBJ1-1; V gene: TRBV28; CDR3 protein: CASSLWGTGQGAFF; CDR3 DNA: TGTGCCAGCAGTTTATGGGGGACAGGCCAAGGGGCTTTCTTT